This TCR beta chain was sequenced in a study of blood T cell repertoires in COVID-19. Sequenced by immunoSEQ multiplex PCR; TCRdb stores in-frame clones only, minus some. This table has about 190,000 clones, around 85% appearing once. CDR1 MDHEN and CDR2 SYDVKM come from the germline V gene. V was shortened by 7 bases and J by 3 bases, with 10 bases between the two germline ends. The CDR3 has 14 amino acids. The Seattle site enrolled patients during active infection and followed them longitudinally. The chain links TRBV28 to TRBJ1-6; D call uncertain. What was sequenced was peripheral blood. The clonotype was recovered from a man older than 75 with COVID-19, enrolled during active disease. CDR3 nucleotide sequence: TGTGCCAGCACTCAGAGGGACTATAATTCACCCCTCCACTTT. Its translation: CASTQRDYNSPLHF.